These 15 T cell receptor beta chains share one sample of origin, sequenced in a study of T cell clonotyping in hematopoietic cell transplantation (dated by TCRdb to the early 2020s). The time point label for this specimen denotes: 30 days after allo-HCT. Library preparation was by the immunoSEQ multiplex PCR assay. In TCRdb, the immuneACCESS table is reduced to in-frame sequences with V and J assigned. These tables do not hold every clone; where another copy was compared, an unresolved V gene accounts for under half, and the others remain unexplained. The table for this sample lists about 11,000 clones; just over 45% of them were counted only once. The ten largest account for approximately 9% of the sample. Sequencing was performed on PBMCs, taken 30 days after allogeneic stem cell transplant. The receptors here all came from a male patient aged 50 to 60 who had an allogeneic stem cell transplant from an unrelated donor, so the T cells may come from the graft donor. Some clones in this sample may be carry-over from other donors' samples.

The rearrangement uses TRBV14 and TRBJ1-1, with D hard to call. Trimming removed 5 bases at V and 6 bases at J, with 13 bases between. CDR1 and CDR2 from the germline V gene are SGHDN and FVKESK. The CDR3 is 13 residues long. CDR3 amino acids: CASSKSALSEAFF. The CDR3 DNA sequence: TGTGCCAGCAGCAAAAGTGCGCTCTCTGAAGCTTTCTTT.

This clone turned up a few times. The chain combines TRBV4-1 with TRBJ2-6, with D hard to call. This CDR3 spans 17 amino acids. The V and J ends lost 1 base and 0 bases respectively, with 10 bases between them. The germline V gene has CDR1 MGHRA and CDR2 YSYEKL. Here the CDR3 DNA reads TGCGCCAGCAGCCAAGTAGGGCTGGTCTCTGGGGCCAACGTCCTGACTTTC. It translates to CASSQVGLVSGANVLTF.

The chain links TRBV30 to TRBJ2-5, with D uncertain. V was shortened by 0 bases and J by 4 bases, with 12 bases between the two germline ends. CDR3 size: 14 residues. The germline V gene encodes CDR1 GTSNPN and CDR2 SVGIG (reference sequence). The CDR3, as DNA: TGTGCCTGGAGTGTAAACAATCCGGGAGAGACCCAGTACTTC. Amino acid sequence: CAWSVNNPGETQYF.

The chain couples TRBV30 to TRBJ1-2; TRBD1 matches at 8 bases. The CDR3 has 13 residues. The germline gives CDR1 GTSNPN, CDR2 SVGIG (reference sequence). Germline trimming cut 2 bases from V and 8 bases from J; bases unmatched to any gene: 7. The CDR3 region has the DNA TGTGCCTGGAGTTTCCGGACAGGGAGGGGCTACACCTTC. Translation: CAWSFRTGRGYTF.

The CDR3 DNA follows: TGTGCCAGCAGTTTAAACCCTGTTTACGAGCAGTACTTC. It translates to CASSLNPVYEQYF. The genes are TRBV28 and TRBJ2-7; D is uncertain. Germline V lookup: CDR1 MDHEN, CDR2 SYDVKM. V lost 2 bases to trimming and J lost 4 bases, with 9 bases between them. This CDR3 has 13 residues.

This clone was recorded a few times. This sequence joins TRBV6-5 and TRBJ1-2; D unresolved. Germline CDR1 is MNHEY and CDR2 is SVGAGI. The CDR3 has 13 residues. V was trimmed by 2 bases and J by 8 bases, leaving 12 bases between them. CDR3 sequence: CASSYGGELGYTF. CDR3 DNA: TGTGCCAGCAGTTACGGTGGTGAGCTCGGCTACACCTTC.

The chain recombines TRBV6-5 with TRBJ2-7, with 7 nucleotides matching TRBD1. This CDR3 is built from 14 residues. Losses at the gene ends were 0 bases for V and 9 bases for J; bases not matched to a gene: 8. Germline loops: CDR1 MNHEY, CDR2 SVGAGI. The DNA of the CDR3 is TGTGCCAGCAGTTACTCGGGGACAGCTTTACTGCAGTACTTC. It encodes CASSYSGTALLQYF.

This chain joins TRBV9 and TRBJ2-3; D is undetermined. This CDR3 has 12 amino acids. Germline CDR1 reads SGDLS; CDR2 reads YYNGEE. With 0 bases removed from V and 3 bases from J, the gap between germline ends came to 2 bases. CDR3 in amino acids: CASSVETDTQYF. CDR3 nucleotide sequence: TGTGCCAGCAGCGTAGAGACAGATACGCAGTATTTT.

This clone was recorded a few times. V and J are TRBV30 and TRBJ1-1, with 7 bases identical to TRBD1. From germline, CDR1 is GTSNPN and CDR2 SVGIG (reference sequence). The CDR3 is 13 residues long. The V segment lost 0 bases and the J segment 10 bases; nucleotides outside the gene matches: 8. CDR3 DNA sequence: TGTGCCTGGAGTGTACGAAGGAGGGGGCGAGCTTTCTTT. Protein product: CAWSVRRRGRAFF.

This clone was detected a few times. This chain links TRBV19 with TRBJ1-2; D gene uncertain. In germline, CDR1 is LNHDA, CDR2 SQIVND (reference sequence). The CDR3 length is 14 residues. The germline V and J ends were trimmed by 1 base and 7 bases, with 13 bases remaining between them. CDR3 sequence: CASSIGSRVAGYTF. CDR3 in DNA: TGTGCCAGTAGTATAGGATCCCGGGTGGCTGGCTACACCTTC.

This clone was counted only a few times. Mismatch with germline at one junction end may stem from a read error. The rearrangement links TRBV6-1 to TRBJ2-5; D may be TRBD2 (5 bases). Per the germline V gene, CDR1 is MNHNS and CDR2 is SASEGT. The CDR3 runs 12 residues. The DNA for the CDR3 is TGTGCCAGCAGGTTCGATGGGGAGACCCAGCACTTC. This codes for CASRFDGETQHF.

Comments on this clone: No conserved phenylalanine or tryptophan ends this CDR3, so it is likely a read error. No DNA is shown, since the ends of the CDR3 on it are uncertain; the CDR3 is the one TCRdb lists. The rearrangement uses TRBV6-5 and TRBJ1-6. The CDR3 numbers 9 amino acids, ends counted. The germline CDR1 and CDR2 sequences are MNHEY and SVGAGI. Here the CDR3 reads CAPNPGLIL.

This clone occurred a few times. This chain uses TRBV7-2 with TRBJ1-2; possible D gene TRBD1, 5 bases. CDR1 and CDR2 from the germline V gene are SGHTA and FQGNSA. The CDR3 spans 15 residues. Deletions cut 1 base from V and 8 bases from J, with 17 bases between. The CDR3 protein is CASSLVLASGQGYTF. The CDR3 DNA sequence: TGTGCCAGCAGCTTAGTATTGGCGTCAGGGCAAGGCTACACCTTC.

This clone has just a few counts. CDR3 residues: CASSSPGTGDEKLFF. DNA for the CDR3: TGTGCCAGCAGCTCACCCGGGACAGGGGATGAAAAACTGTTTTTT. This chain uses TRBV6-5 with TRBJ1-4; 10 bases are shared with TRBD1. CDR1 is MNHEY and CDR2 is SVGAGI in the germline V gene. The CDR3 extends over 15 amino acids. Trimming cost V 6 bases and J 6 bases; bases outside gene matches: 7.

This rearrangement joins TRBV7-3 to TRBJ2-2; 7 bases map to TRBD1. V lost 6 bases, J lost 0 bases, and 1 base stayed unmatched. Per the germline V gene, CDR1 is SGHTA and CDR2 is FQGTGA. The CDR3 consists of 14 residues. CDR3 protein: CASSTGANTGELFF. CDR3 nucleotide sequence: TGTGCCAGCAGTACAGGGGCGAACACCGGGGAGCTGTTTTTT. The full variable domain, rest sourced from reference TRBV7-3 and TRBJ2-2, is GAGVSQTPSNKVTEKGKYVELRCDPISGHTALYWYRQSLGQGPEFLIYFQGTGAADDSGLPNDRFFAVRPEGSVSTLKIQRTERGDSAVYLCASSTGANTGELFFGEGSRLTVL.